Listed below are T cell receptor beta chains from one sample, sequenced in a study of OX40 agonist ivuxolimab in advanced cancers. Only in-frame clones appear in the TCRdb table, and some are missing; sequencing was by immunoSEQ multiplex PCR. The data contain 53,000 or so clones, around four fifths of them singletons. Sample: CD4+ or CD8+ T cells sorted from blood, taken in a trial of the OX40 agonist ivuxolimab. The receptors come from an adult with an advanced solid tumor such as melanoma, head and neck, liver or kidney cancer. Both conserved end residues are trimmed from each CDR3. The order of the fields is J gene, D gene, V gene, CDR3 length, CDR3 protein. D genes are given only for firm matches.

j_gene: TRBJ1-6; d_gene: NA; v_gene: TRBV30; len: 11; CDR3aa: AWSVADNSPLH
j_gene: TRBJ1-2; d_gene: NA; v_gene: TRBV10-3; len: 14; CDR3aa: AISESKVAVPYGYT
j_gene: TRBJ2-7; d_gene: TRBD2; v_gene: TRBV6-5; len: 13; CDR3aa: ASSFFIAGGREQY
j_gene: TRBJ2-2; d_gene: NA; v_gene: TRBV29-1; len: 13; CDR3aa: SAGRGGENTGELF
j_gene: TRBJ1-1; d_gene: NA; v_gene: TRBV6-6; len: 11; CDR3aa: ASSSDRNTEAF
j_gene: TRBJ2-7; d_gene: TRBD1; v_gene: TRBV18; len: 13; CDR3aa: ASSPGQGSSYEQY
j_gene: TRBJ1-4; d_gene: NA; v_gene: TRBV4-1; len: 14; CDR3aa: ASSQESVQVVEKLF
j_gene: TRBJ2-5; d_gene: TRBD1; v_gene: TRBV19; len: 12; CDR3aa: ASSTPGQDKTQY
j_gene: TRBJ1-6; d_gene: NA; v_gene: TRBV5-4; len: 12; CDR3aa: ASSFKPRDSPLH
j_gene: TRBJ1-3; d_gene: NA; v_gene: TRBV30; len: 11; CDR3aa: AWSKGGVSEGD
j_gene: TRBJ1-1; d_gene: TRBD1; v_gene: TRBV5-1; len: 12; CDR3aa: ASSQTGGLTEAF
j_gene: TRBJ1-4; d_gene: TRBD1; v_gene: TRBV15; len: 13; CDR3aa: ATSRSRQGAGELF
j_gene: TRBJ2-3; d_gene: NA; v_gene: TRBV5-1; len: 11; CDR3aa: ASSSGTEDTQY
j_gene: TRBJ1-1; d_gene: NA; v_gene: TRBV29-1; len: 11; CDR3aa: SVAASPNTEAF
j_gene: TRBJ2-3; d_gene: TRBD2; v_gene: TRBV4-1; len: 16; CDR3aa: ASSQGEAGGMGADTQY
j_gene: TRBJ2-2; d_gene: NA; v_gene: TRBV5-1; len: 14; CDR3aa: ASSSRVSGNTGELF
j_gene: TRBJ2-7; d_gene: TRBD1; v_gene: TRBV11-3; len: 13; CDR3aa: ASSLAGQGFYEQY
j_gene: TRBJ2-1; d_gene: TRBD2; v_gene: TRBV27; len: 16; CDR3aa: ASSLDNFVAGVYNEQF
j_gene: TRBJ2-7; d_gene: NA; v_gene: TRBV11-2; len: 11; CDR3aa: ASSGGGAFRQY
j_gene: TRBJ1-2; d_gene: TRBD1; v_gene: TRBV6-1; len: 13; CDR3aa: ASSMKTGANYGYT
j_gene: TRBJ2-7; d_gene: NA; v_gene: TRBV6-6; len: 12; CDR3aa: ASSYSRTSYEQY
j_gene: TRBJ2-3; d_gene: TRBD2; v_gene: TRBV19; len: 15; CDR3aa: ASSIGPSGMDTDTQY
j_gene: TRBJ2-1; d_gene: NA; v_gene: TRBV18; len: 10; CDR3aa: ASSAADQTQF
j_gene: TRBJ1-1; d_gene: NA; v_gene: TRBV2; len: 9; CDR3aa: ASTGQMEAF
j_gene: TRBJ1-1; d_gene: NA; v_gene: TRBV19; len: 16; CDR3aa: ASSIVGGGSSRNTEAF
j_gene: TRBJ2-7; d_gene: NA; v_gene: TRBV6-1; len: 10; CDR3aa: ASRDHSYEQY
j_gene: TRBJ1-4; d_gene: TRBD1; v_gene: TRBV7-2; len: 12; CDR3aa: ASKPGQGDEKLF
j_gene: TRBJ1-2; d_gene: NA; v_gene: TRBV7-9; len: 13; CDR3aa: ASSPVTGTNYGYT
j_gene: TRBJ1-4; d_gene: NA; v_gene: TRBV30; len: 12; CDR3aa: AWNGKQDNEKLF
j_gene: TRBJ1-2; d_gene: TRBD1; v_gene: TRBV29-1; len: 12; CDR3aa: SVESGTGVYGYT
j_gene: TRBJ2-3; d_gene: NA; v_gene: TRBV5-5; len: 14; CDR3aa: ASSRIQASSTDTQY
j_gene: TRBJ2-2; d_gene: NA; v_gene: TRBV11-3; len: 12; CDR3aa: ASSLDENTGELF
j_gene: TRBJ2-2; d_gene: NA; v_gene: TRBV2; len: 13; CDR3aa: ASSVEGQVTGELF
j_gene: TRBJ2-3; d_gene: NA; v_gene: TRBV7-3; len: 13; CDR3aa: ASSHSGIITDTQY
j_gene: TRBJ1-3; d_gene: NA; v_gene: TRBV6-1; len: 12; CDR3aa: ASRTPSSGNTIY
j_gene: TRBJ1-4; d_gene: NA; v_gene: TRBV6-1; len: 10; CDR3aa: ASSTNREKLF
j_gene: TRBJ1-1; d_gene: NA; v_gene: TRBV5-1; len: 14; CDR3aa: ASSLGVMAGGAEAF
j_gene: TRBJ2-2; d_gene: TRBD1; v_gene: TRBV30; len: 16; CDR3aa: AWIVRAGQGAFTGELF
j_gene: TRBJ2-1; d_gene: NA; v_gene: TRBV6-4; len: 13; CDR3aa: ASSVLGVPYNEQF
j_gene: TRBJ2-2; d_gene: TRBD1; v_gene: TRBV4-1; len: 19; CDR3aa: ASSQGLFLKRTGMGTGELF
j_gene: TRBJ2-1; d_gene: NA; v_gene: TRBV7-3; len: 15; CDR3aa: ASSSEGLTGSYNEQF
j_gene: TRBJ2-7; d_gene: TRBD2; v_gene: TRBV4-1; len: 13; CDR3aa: ASSQVGTSYHEQY
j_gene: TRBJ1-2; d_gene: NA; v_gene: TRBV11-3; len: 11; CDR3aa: ASSPAGRYGYT
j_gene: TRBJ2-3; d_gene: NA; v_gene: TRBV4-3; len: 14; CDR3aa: ASSQESGAGRDTQY